Listed below are T cell receptor beta chains from one sample, sequenced in a study of cytomegalovirus exposure and HLA in healthy donors. Sequencing used immunoSEQ multiplex PCR; TCRdb keeps in-frame clones, though not all of them. The repertoire has about 110,000 clones, around 66% of them found once; the top ten carry 7.5% to 9%. What was sequenced was PBMCs. The source of these receptors is a man in his late teens or twenties in good health and CMV-seropositive. Each CDR3 is given with its conserved first and last residue. Fields, in order: CDR3 protein, CDR3 DNA, clone size, V gene, D gene, J gene. The D gene is left open where the match is weak. For some rows the clone size is stated as once, few or many, or as a class when expanded; others skip it.

cdr3_aa: CSGSGGARSYNEQFF; cdr3_nt: TGCAGCGGGAGCGGGGGAGCGCGCTCCTACAATGAGCAGTTCTTC; clone_size: few; v_call: TRBV29-1; d_call: TRBD2; j_call: TRBJ2-1
cdr3_aa: CASSPMGLPVSGNTIYF; cdr3_nt: TGTGCCAGCAGCCCTATGGGGCTCCCAGTCTCTGGAAACACCATATATTTT; clone_size: NA; v_call: TRBV7-8; d_call: NA; j_call: TRBJ1-3
cdr3_aa: CASSTQGDSNQPQHF; cdr3_nt: TGTGCCAGCAGTACACAGGGGGACAGCAATCAGCCCCAGCATTTT; clone_size: NA; v_call: TRBV6-6; d_call: TRBD1; j_call: TRBJ1-5
cdr3_aa: CASSLRGGANVLTF; cdr3_nt: TGTGCCAGCAGCTTGCGGGGTGGGGCCAACGTCCTGACTTTC; clone_size: NA; v_call: TRBV5-4; d_call: NA; j_call: TRBJ2-6
cdr3_aa: CASSITGTHGYTF; cdr3_nt: TGTGCCAGTAGTATAACAGGGACGCATGGCTACACCTTC; clone_size: NA; v_call: TRBV19; d_call: NA; j_call: TRBJ1-2
cdr3_aa: CASSFFVGRRRTAPYEQYF; cdr3_nt: TGCGCCAGCAGCTTTTTCGTGGGGCGCAGACGGACGGCGCCCTACGAGCAGTACTTC; clone_size: NA; v_call: TRBV5-1; d_call: NA; j_call: TRBJ2-7
cdr3_aa: CAISEQGASYNEQFF; cdr3_nt: TGTGCCATCAGCGAACAGGGGGCCTCCTACAATGAGCAGTTCTTC; clone_size: NA; v_call: TRBV10-3; d_call: TRBD1; j_call: TRBJ2-1
cdr3_aa: CASSLRGQDQETQYF; cdr3_nt: TGCGCCAGCAGCTTGAGGGGACAGGACCAAGAGACCCAGTACTTC; clone_size: NA; v_call: TRBV5-1; d_call: TRBD1; j_call: TRBJ2-5
cdr3_aa: CASSRQQGMNTEAFF; cdr3_nt: TGTGCCAGCAGTAGACAACAGGGAATGAACACTGAAGCTTTCTTT; clone_size: NA; v_call: TRBV27; d_call: NA; j_call: TRBJ1-1
cdr3_aa: CASRRGQGNEQFF; cdr3_nt: TGCGCCAGCAGGAGGGGACAGGGGAATGAGCAGTTCTTC; clone_size: NA; v_call: TRBV10-1; d_call: TRBD1; j_call: TRBJ2-1
cdr3_aa: CASSPTGLGEQYF; cdr3_nt: TGTGCCAGCAGTCCTACGGGATTAGGCGAGCAGTACTTC; clone_size: NA; v_call: TRBV6-5; d_call: NA; j_call: TRBJ2-7
cdr3_aa: CASSLHRSYGYTF; cdr3_nt: TGTGCCAGCAGTTTACACAGGAGCTATGGCTACACCTTC; clone_size: NA; v_call: TRBV28; d_call: NA; j_call: TRBJ1-2
cdr3_aa: CASKSGGVGNEQFF; cdr3_nt: TGTGCCAGCAAGTCCGGAGGCGTGGGCAATGAGCAGTTCTTC; clone_size: NA; v_call: TRBV7-2; d_call: NA; j_call: TRBJ2-1
cdr3_aa: CASSSSIGTGDGYTF; cdr3_nt: TGTGCCAGCAGCTCCTCGATCGGGACAGGGGATGGCTACACCTTC; clone_size: few; v_call: TRBV7-9; d_call: TRBD1; j_call: TRBJ1-2
cdr3_aa: CSVVKGGVGSQYF; cdr3_nt: TGCAGCGTTGTGAAGGGGGGGGTTGGGTCCCAGTACTTC; clone_size: once; v_call: TRBV29-1; d_call: NA; j_call: TRBJ2-5
cdr3_aa: CASSLSGVRTGELFF; cdr3_nt: TGTGCCAGCAGCCTTAGCGGGGTCAGGACCGGGGAGCTGTTTTTT; clone_size: NA; v_call: TRBV14; d_call: TRBD2; j_call: TRBJ2-2
cdr3_aa: CASSARPLGDTQYF; cdr3_nt: TGTGCCAGCAGTGCCCGTCCGCTCGGGGATACGCAGTATTTT; clone_size: NA; v_call: TRBV2; d_call: NA; j_call: TRBJ2-3
cdr3_aa: CASSGVHYNEQFF; cdr3_nt: TGTGCCAGCAGTGGAGTCCACTACAATGAGCAGTTCTTC; clone_size: NA; v_call: TRBV28; d_call: NA; j_call: TRBJ2-1
cdr3_aa: CASSYLYEQYF; cdr3_nt: TGTGCCAGCAGTTACCTCTACGAGCAGTACTTC; clone_size: few; v_call: TRBV6-5; d_call: NA; j_call: TRBJ2-7
cdr3_aa: CASSFSDSPLHF; cdr3_nt: TGTGCCAGCAGCTTCTCCGATTCACCCCTCCACTTT; clone_size: few; v_call: TRBV5-5; d_call: NA; j_call: TRBJ1-6
cdr3_aa: CASSYFGTETQYF; cdr3_nt: TGTGCCAGCAGTTACTTTGGCACAGAGACCCAGTACTTC; clone_size: NA; v_call: TRBV6-6; d_call: NA; j_call: TRBJ2-5
cdr3_aa: CASSLVGLGQFF; cdr3_nt: TGTGCCAGCAGCTTAGTCGGACTAGGACAGTTCTTC; clone_size: NA; v_call: TRBV11-2; d_call: TRBD2; j_call: TRBJ2-1
cdr3_aa: CASSITPGGGYGYTF; cdr3_nt: TGTGCCAGTAGTATAACTCCAGGGGGAGGCTATGGCTACACCTTC; clone_size: few; v_call: TRBV19; d_call: TRBD1; j_call: TRBJ1-2